The 26 T cell receptor beta chains reported below all come from one sample, sequenced in a study of shared clonotypes between healthy human individuals. The protocol was immunoSEQ multiplex PCR, while the TCRdb copy is restricted to in-frame clones and leaves out a portion. The profile shows some 1,400,000 clones, roughly 96% of them singletons. The sample was naive CD4+ T cells sorted from blood. The subset denotes: CD45RA+ positively selected. Receptors were obtained from a man aged 25 to 40 in good health.

The chain carries TRBV6-1 and TRBJ1-4, with unresolved D. The V and J ends lost 6 bases and 0 bases respectively, with 8 bases between them. Germline values: CDR1 MNHNS, CDR2 SASEGT. The CDR3 is made up of 14 amino acids. As DNA, the CDR3 is TGTGCCAGCAGGTCCCCGGCAACTAATGAAAAACTGTTTTTT. It is translated as CASRSPATNEKLFF.

This rearrangement joins TRBV27 to TRBJ2-2; 7 bases line up with TRBD1. This CDR3 comprises 15 residues. V lost 3 bases and J lost 7; bases outside the gene matches: 8. Germline CDR1 MNHEY, CDR2 SMNVEV (reference sequence). The CDR3 is CASSFGRGSVGELFF. CDR3 nucleotides: TGTGCCAGCAGTTTCGGCAGGGGGTCAGTCGGGGAGCTGTTTTTT.

The count of this clone is one. V and J are TRBV2 and TRBJ1-1; TRBD1 matches 11 bases. Germline V lookup: CDR1 SNHLY, CDR2 FYNNEI. The CDR3 spans 15 residues. V was clipped by 7 bases and J by 0 bases; unmatched bases: 4. The CDR3 DNA reads as TGTGCCAGCACCAGGACAGGGGGCATGAACACTGAAGCTTTCTTT. This codes for CASTRTGGMNTEAFF. Using reference TRBV2 and TRBJ1-1 for the parts outside the CDR3, the full variable domain is EPEVTQTPSHQVTQMGQEVILRCVPISNHLYFYWYRQILGQKVEFLVSFYNNEISEKSEIFDDQFSVERPDGSNFTLKIRSTKLEDSAMYFCASTRTGGMNTEAFFGQGTRLTVV.

The chain couples TRBV28 to TRBJ2-7; the D is unclear. The length of the CDR3 is 15 residues. Germline CDR1 MDHEN, CDR2 SYDVKM. Trimming cost V 1 base and J 2 bases, with 12 bases left between them. CDR3 residues: CASSLLLGNPYEQYF. The DNA of the CDR3 is TGTGCCAGCAGTTTATTATTGGGAAACCCCTACGAGCAGTACTTC.

The gene calls are TRBV13 and TRBJ2-7; 8 positions match TRBD2. The germline gives CDR1 PRHDT, CDR2 FYEKMQ (reference sequence). CDR3 size: 16 residues. Trimming cost V 5 bases and J 7 bases; bases outside gene matches: 16. Here the CDR3 DNA reads TGTGCCAGCAGCACTACCCGGGGCGGCGGGAGGAGTGAGCAGTACTTC. The encoded protein is CASSTTRGGGRSEQYF.

The rearrangement joins TRBV9 to TRBJ2-1; 9 nucleotides agree with TRBD2. With 2 bases clipped from V and 3 bases from J, the junction kept 12 bases outside the gene matches. The germline V gene encodes CDR1 SGDLS and CDR2 YYNGEE. The CDR3 spans 18 residues. Here the CDR3 reads CASSVNSGRLGYYNEQFF. DNA for the CDR3: TGTGCCAGCAGCGTCAATAGCGGGAGATTGGGGTACTACAATGAGCAGTTCTTC.

The gene calls are TRBV7-9 and TRBJ2-2; unclear D gene. The CDR3 loop spans 15 amino acids. Germline values: CDR1 SEHNR, CDR2 FQNEAQ (reference sequence). V lost 5 bases and J 5 bases, leaving 15 bases between the germline ends. The CDR3 DNA is TGTGCCAGCAGCCAAAGGAGTTTTTCGACCGGGGAGCTGTTTTTT. It is translated as CASSQRSFSTGELFF.

J is TRBJ1-2 and V is TRBV7-9; D is possibly TRBD1 (5 bases). Trimming pared 8 bases from V and 2 bases from J, leaving 12 bases between. Germline V gene sequence: CDR1 SEHNR, CDR2 FQNEAQ (reference sequence). The CDR3 totals 13 residues. Here the CDR3 reads CASLQGENYGYTF. As DNA, the CDR3 is TGTGCCAGCCTCCAGGGAGAAAACTATGGCTACACCTTC.

The rearrangement uses TRBV7-3 and TRBJ2-1; TRBD2 might be the D (5 bases). CDR1 and CDR2 (germline): SGHTA, FQGTGA. V shed 5 bases and J shed 4 bases, with 12 bases lying between them. This CDR3 comprises 14 residues. The CDR3 is CASSPTRTYNEQFF. CDR3 nucleotide sequence: TGTGCCAGCAGCCCCACTAGGACTTACAATGAGCAGTTCTTC.

The chain recombines TRBV28 with TRBJ2-1, with 14 bases lining up with TRBD2. CDR1 and CDR2 from the germline V gene are MDHEN and SYDVKM. CDR3 length: 15 residues. Trimming took 6 bases from V and 10 from J; bases not matched to a gene: 8. Here the CDR3 reads CASRYPGLAGVEQFF. DNA of the CDR3: TGTGCCAGCAGGTACCCGGGACTAGCGGGAGTGGAGCAGTTCTTC. Based on the CDR3 plus reference TRBV28 and TRBJ2-1, the full variable domain is DVKVTQSSRYLVKRTGEKVFLECVQDMDHENMFWYRQDPGLGLRLIYFSYDVKMKEKGDIPEGYSVSREKKERFSLILESASTNQTSMYLCASRYPGLAGVEQFFGPGTRLTVL.

The chain combines TRBV19 with TRBJ1-2; TRBD1 matches 10 bases. This CDR3 spans 14 amino acids. CDR1 and CDR2 (germline): LNHDA, SQIVND (reference sequence). Unmatched junction bases numbered 11, after V lost 6 bases and J lost 10 bases. The chain's CDR3 is CASSTKRDRGFYTF. The CDR3 DNA reads as TGTGCCAGTAGCACTAAACGGGACAGGGGATTCTACACCTTC.

The chain carries TRBV4-3 and TRBJ1-1; a possible D gene is TRBD1 (6 bases). Trimming removed 0 bases at V and 1 base at J, with 9 bases between. Germline CDR1 and CDR2: LGHNA and YSLEER. CDR3 size: 15 residues. The DNA for the CDR3 is TGCGCCAGCAGCCAAGATGGACAGAAGAACACTGAAGCTTTCTTT. This codes for CASSQDGQKNTEAFF.

The V and J genes are TRBV18 and TRBJ1-4, with D hard to call. CDR1 KGHSH and CDR2 LQKENI come from the germline V gene. This CDR3 contains 15 residues. V was clipped by 0 bases and J by 5 bases, with 10 bases between them. CDR3 in DNA: TGTGCCAGCTCACCACCGCCAGGACCAAATGAAAAACTGTTTTTT. It encodes CASSPPPGPNEKLFF.

The V and J genes are TRBV18 and TRBJ1-1; the D gene is possibly TRBD1 (6 bases). The CDR3 consists of 13 residues. Trimming removed 6 bases at V and 1 base at J, with 9 bases between. Germline values: CDR1 KGHSH, CDR2 LQKENI. In DNA form, the CDR3 reads TGTGCCAGCTCGCGGACAGCGAACACTGAAGCTTTCTTT. Encoded protein: CASSRTANTEAFF.

The chain carries TRBV9 and TRBJ1-2; 7 nucleotides line up with TRBD1. The germline V gene encodes CDR1 SGDLS and CDR2 YYNGEE. The CDR3 loop spans 15 amino acids. V trimming: 3 bases; J trimming: 8 bases; junction bases outside the gene matches: 13. The CDR3 is CASSAWLQGTGGYTF. The CDR3 nucleotides read TGTGCCAGCAGCGCGTGGCTACAGGGGACGGGCGGCTACACCTTC.

The chain joins TRBV15 to TRBJ1-1, with D uncertain. V shed 1 base and J shed 0 bases, with 3 bases lying between them. Per the germline V gene, CDR1 is LNHNV and CDR2 is YYDKDF (reference sequence). The CDR3 has 13 residues. In nucleotides, the CDR3 is TGTGCCACCAGCAGAGTAGTGAACACTGAAGCTTTCTTT. Translation gives CATSRVVNTEAFF.

The chain combines TRBV4-1 with TRBJ2-5, with D tentatively TRBD1 or TRBD2 (5 bases each). The V and J ends lost 2 bases and 5 bases respectively, with 21 bases between them. This CDR3 is 17 amino acids long. Germline CDR1 MGHRA, CDR2 YSYEKL. The CDR3 reads CASSQRLRGSVGETQYF. CDR3 bases: TGCGCCAGCAGCCAACGGTTGAGGGGCAGCGTCGGTGAGACCCAGTACTTC.

A few counts support this clone. The chain couples TRBV28 to TRBJ2-5, with 8 bases that match TRBD2. The V segment lost 6 bases and the J segment 4 bases; nucleotides outside the gene matches: 4. CDR3 length equals 13 residues. Looked up from germline, CDR1 is MDHEN and CDR2 is SYDVKM. This chain's CDR3 is CASSGGRRETQYF. The CDR3 bases are TGTGCCAGCAGCGGCGGGAGGCGAGAGACCCAGTACTTC.

The chain combines TRBV29-1 with TRBJ2-2; no definite D call. The CDR3 extends over 12 amino acids. Germline CDR1 SQVTM, CDR2 ANQGSEA. The CDR3 DNA sequence: TGCAGTGCAGGCCCTCTCGGCGGGGAGCTGTTTTTT. Residues: CSAGPLGGELFF.

J is TRBJ2-3 and V is TRBV28; weak D call: TRBD2 (5 bases). Germline CDR1 reads MDHEN; CDR2 reads SYDVKM. Trimming shortened V by 4 bases and J by 0 bases, and 14 bases separated the two germline ends. The CDR3 has 16 amino acids. The CDR3 region has the DNA TGTGCCAGCAGTTCCTCAAGACTACTTAGCACAGATACGCAGTATTTT. This sequence encodes CASSSSRLLSTDTQYF. The full variable domain, rest sourced from reference TRBV28 and TRBJ2-3, is DVKVTQSSRYLVKRTGEKVFLECVQDMDHENMFWYRQDPGLGLRLIYFSYDVKMKEKGDIPEGYSVSREKKERFSLILESASTNQTSMYLCASSSSRLLSTDTQYFGPGTRLTVL.

The chain employs TRBV23-1 and TRBJ2-4; D perhaps matches TRBD1 (5 bases). TRBV23-1 is flagged as an ORF with uncertain function. The V gene lost 4 bases and the J gene lost 4 bases, with 20 bases spanning the gap. This CDR3 region has 17 residues. CDR3 amino acids: CASSREKGVSRKNIQYF. Here the CDR3 DNA reads TGCGCCAGCAGTCGCGAAAAAGGGGTGTCGCGAAAAAACATTCAGTACTTC.

The V gene is TRBV28, the J gene TRBJ2-1; 10 nucleotides align to TRBD1. Germline V gene lookup returns CDR1 MDHEN and CDR2 SYDVKM. This CDR3 is 14 amino acids long. The junction had 3 bases not matched to a gene; V was cut back by 3 bases and J by 7 bases. The CDR3 coding sequence is TGTGCCAGCAGTTTTGACAGGGGGCGTAATGAGCAGTTCTTC. The encoded protein is CASSFDRGRNEQFF.

V and J are TRBV7-9 and TRBJ2-7, with a tentative D call TRBD1 (6 bases). Looked up from germline, CDR1 is SEHNR and CDR2 is FQNEAQ (reference sequence). The CDR3 extends over 13 amino acids. The V end was cut by 3 bases, the J end by 5 bases, with 11 bases between. The CDR3 region has the DNA TGTGCCAGCAGCTTGACAGGAACGAACGAGCAGTACTTC. It translates to CASSLTGTNEQYF.

As concerns this clone: Other DNA sequences of this sample code for an identical CDR3. The V gene is TRBV5-1, the J gene TRBJ1-1; no definite D call. Looked up from germline, CDR1 is SGHRS and CDR2 is YFSETQ. The CDR3 extends over 13 amino acids. V lost 0 bases to trimming and J lost 0 bases, with 3 bases between them. The CDR3 reads CASSLGLNTEAFF. For the CDR3, the DNA is TGCGCCAGCAGCTTGGGACTGAACACTGAAGCTTTCTTT.

Notes on this clone: The same CDR3 can be traced to other DNA sequences in this sample. The rearrangement links TRBV19 to TRBJ1-5; D gene ambiguous. The CDR3 spans 12 residues. In germline, CDR1 is LNHDA, CDR2 SQIVND (reference sequence). The germline V and J ends were trimmed by 3 bases and 5 bases, with 5 bases remaining between them. DNA for the CDR3: TGTGCCAGTAGTATTTTAGATCAGCCCCAGCATTTT. This sequence encodes CASSILDQPQHF.

This sequence joins TRBV29-1 and TRBJ2-5; 12 nucleotides agree with TRBD2. V was pared by 3 bases and J by 5 bases, with 10 bases of the junction left unmatched. The CDR3 runs 16 residues. Germline V gives CDR1 SQVTM, CDR2 ANQGSEA. The CDR3 is CSVEGLAGGSGETQYF. The CDR3 nucleotides read TGCAGCGTTGAGGGGCTAGCGGGAGGGAGCGGGGAGACCCAGTACTTC.